The rows below give T cell receptor beta chains drawn from one sample of a study of blood T cell repertoires in COVID-19. This table comes from immunoSEQ multiplex PCR, and its TCRdb copy is limited to in-frame clones, with some not included. The top ten clones hold under 8% of a sample with approximately 120,000 clones, approximately 82% of them seen once. The sample was peripheral blood. These TCRs come from a woman older than 75 with active or convalescent COVID-19. CDR3s include the opening cysteine and the closing phenylalanine or tryptophan.

j_gene | v_gene | CDR3aa
TRBJ1-5 | TRBV7-9 | CASSLFSQPQHF
TRBJ2-3 | TRBV27 | CASTKTSGSTDTQYF
TRBJ2-1 | TRBV11-2 | CASSLDSSLYNEQFF
TRBJ2-7 | TRBV3-1/TRBV3-2 | CASSQGDRDRKNEQYF
TRBJ2-1 | TRBV9 | CASSSRGGLAGGHNEQFF
TRBJ1-6 | TRBV10-1 | CASSDPGSPLHF
TRBJ1-6 | TRBV28 | CASSLIRSKGSPLHF
TRBJ1-1 | TRBV28 | CASYGELSTEAFF
TRBJ2-7 | TRBV7-2 | CASSLTGTGNYEQYF
TRBJ2-3 | TRBV19 | CASSMWREGTDTQYF
TRBJ2-7 | TRBV27 | CASSFHRGYEQYF
TRBJ1-2 | TRBV6-1 | CASSDSGNIYGYTF
TRBJ2-5 | TRBV6-5 | CASRPQGASLETQYF
TRBJ1-2 | TRBV28 | CASSLATGVGGYTF
TRBJ2-2 | TRBV9 | CASSFDLAATIANTGELFF
TRBJ1-1 | TRBV2 | CASSAQGQGGTEAFF
TRBJ2-7 | TRBV27 | CASSLYVSGTYEQYF
TRBJ2-1 | TRBV7-9 | CASSLGRMALAYNEQFF
TRBJ1-4 | TRBV7-9 | CASSLGQNNEKLFF
TRBJ1-1 | TRBV12-3/TRBV12-4 | CASSSRQDTEAFF
TRBJ2-2 | TRBV6-6 | CASSMSRRGNTGELFF
TRBJ1-2 | TRBV20-1 | CSARGGFGYTF
TRBJ2-2 | TRBV27 | CASRLRFTGELFF
TRBJ1-1 | TRBV29-1 | CSVAPGSLNTEAFF
TRBJ2-7 | TRBV13 | CASSLNGEQRYEQYF
TRBJ2-3 | TRBV28 | CASSSNTRGTQYF
TRBJ1-1 | TRBV28 | CASRPPGGFVNTEAFF
TRBJ2-5 | TRBV7-3 | CASSTQGGQETQYF
TRBJ1-1 | TRBV27 | CASSLGHRFGTEAFF
TRBJ2-5 | TRBV9 | CASSGGPEETQYF
TRBJ1-6 | TRBV9 | CASSASFGTGDLHF
TRBJ1-2 | TRBV19 | CASSPDRGLHTYGYTF
TRBJ2-5 | TRBV27 | CASMRSGLAGGIFRETQYF
TRBJ2-1 | TRBV6-4 | CASSVLAGSYNEQFF
TRBJ1-2 | TRBV19 | CATRDRGINYGYTF
TRBJ2-7 | TRBV3-1/TRBV3-2 | CASSRSGRGYEQYF
TRBJ1-2 | TRBV7-9 | CASSLDRGNGYTF
TRBJ2-7 | TRBV10-1 | CATQDGIGQYF
TRBJ2-5 | TRBV7-8 | CASSFGTGEETQYF
TRBJ1-5 | TRBV7-9 | CASSSSGGDQPQHF
TRBJ1-2 | TRBV5-1 | CASSFPPNYGYTF
TRBJ1-2 | TRBV7-9 | CASSLTGGGYTF
TRBJ2-5 | TRBV9 | CASSVPGVGETQYF
TRBJ2-3 | TRBV19 | CASSIGGGTDTQYF
TRBJ1-2 | TRBV5-1 | CASSLAGQGDGYTF
TRBJ2-3 | TRBV24-1 | CATSAVTDTQYF
TRBJ1-5 | TRBV11-1 | CASSRDSNSNQPQHF
TRBJ2-3 | TRBV11-2 | CASSSGTSGFTDTQYF
TRBJ1-1 | TRBV19 | CASSLRTGIGTEAFF
TRBJ2-7 | TRBV27 | CASSLSASGIYEQYF
TRBJ2-7 | TRBV6-1 | CASSEVEDFTRQYF
TRBJ2-7 | TRBV11-2 | CASSFGTYEQYF
TRBJ1-5 | TRBV21-1 | CASSKRQGSNQPQHF
TRBJ1-6 | TRBV25-1 | CATKSPLGGINNSPLHF
TRBJ1-4 | TRBV25-1 | CASRRQGATNEKLFF
TRBJ2-7 | TRBV7-9 | CASGLAGGSYEQYF
TRBJ2-1 | TRBV15 | CATSRDPAGGEQFF
TRBJ2-5 | TRBV9 | CASSSGGRSKETQYF
TRBJ1-2 | TRBV5-6 | CASSRYDKTYGYTF